The following is a T cell receptor (beta chain) sequence with its context. Its matching antigen is unknown. RNA was isolated and reverse transcribed to cDNA, the sequencing template. Libraries were prepared by immunoSEQ multiplex PCR; TCRdb keeps only in-frame clonotypes and omits some of them. The sample lists 130,000 or so clones, around 60% occurring once. The sample originates from a study of CD8+ T cells in alopecia areata. Study-level background: Severity of treated patients was scored by affected scalp percentage.

Documented treatment: oral pan-JAK inhibitor, 5-10 mg twice daily. Germline loops: CDR1 MGHRA, CDR2 YSYEKL. The CDR3 consists of 19 residues. The trim removed 1 base at V and 5 bases at J, leaving 15 bases unmatched. Study observations and caveats: More clonal than normal scalp was lesional scalp, particularly alopecia totalis/universalis. Clonality in the scalp and expanded CD8+ clones ranked among the top 100 were significantly decreased by tofacitinib.

V gene TRBV4-1 combines with J gene TRBJ2-3; 10 bases match TRBD2. The sequences come from CD4+ T cells sorted from blood, collected at week 4, from a patient treated with tofacitinib. The sequence was collected from a human donor with alopecia areata. This CDR3 is CASSQVRPPTSGIRDTQYF. DNA for the CDR3: TGCGCCAGCAGCCAAGTCCGACCGCCAACTAGCGGGATAAGAGATACGCAGTATTTT.